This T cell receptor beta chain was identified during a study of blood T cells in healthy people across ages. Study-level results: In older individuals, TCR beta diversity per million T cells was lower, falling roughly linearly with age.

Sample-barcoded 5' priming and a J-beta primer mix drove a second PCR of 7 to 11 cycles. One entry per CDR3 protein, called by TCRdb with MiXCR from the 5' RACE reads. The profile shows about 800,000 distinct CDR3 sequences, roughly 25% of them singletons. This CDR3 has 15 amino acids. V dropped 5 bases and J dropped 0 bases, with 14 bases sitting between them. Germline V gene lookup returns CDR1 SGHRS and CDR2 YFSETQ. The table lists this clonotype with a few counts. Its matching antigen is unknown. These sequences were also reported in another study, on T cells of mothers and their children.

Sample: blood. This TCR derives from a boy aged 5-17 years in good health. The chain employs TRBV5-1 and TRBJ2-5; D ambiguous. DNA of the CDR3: TGCGCCAGCAGAAAACTACGGACGGACCAAGAGACCCAGTACTTC. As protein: CASRKLRTDQETQYF.